This T cell receptor beta chain appears in the sequencing data of a study of beta chain features in type 1 diabetes. Every bit of the isolated RNA underwent reverse transcription, so sequencing read expressed TCRB transcripts. Generated by immunoSEQ multiplex PCR, the TCRdb table keeps only in-frame clones and is missing some. In the table there are about 290,000 clones, 8% of which are singletons. Germline V gene lookup returns CDR1 MNHEY and CDR2 SMNVEV (reference sequence). CDR3 size: 14 residues. V dropped 2 bases and J dropped 6; count of bases not matched to a gene: 6. Donors underwent one heparinised blood draw, 95 to 150 mL on average.

This receptor was identified in a woman under 30 in good health. The sample comprised central memory CD4+ T cells from blood. The V call is TRBV27, the J call TRBJ2-7; TRBD1 aligns across 8 bases. Here the CDR3 DNA reads TGTGCCAGCAGTTTACGGCAGGGGGCCGTCGAGCAGTACTTC. Residues: CASSLRQGAVEQYF.